These T cell receptor beta chains were read from a single sample in a study of T cells after yellow fever vaccination. TCRdb reprocessed the 5' RACE reads via MiXCR and lists one record per CDR3 protein. The table lists some 300,000 distinct CDR3 sequences, 7.5% to 9% of them singletons. The sequences come from CD4+ T cells sorted from PBMCs, collected 5 days after the yellow fever booster vaccination. The receptor source for this set is a man aged 18 to 30 who received the YFV17D yellow fever vaccine. The CDR3 runs from the conserved cysteine through the conserved F or W. The order of the fields is V gene, J gene, clone size, CDR3 length, D gene, CDR3 protein, CDR3 DNA. The D gene is left open where the match is weak. The listing skips clone size in some rows; elsewhere it reads once, few, many or a size class.

V gene: TRBV3-1
J gene: TRBJ1-2
clone size: few
CDR3 length: 13
D gene: NA
CDR3 protein: CASSRLRAGGYTF
CDR3 DNA: TGTGCCAGCAGCCGGTTGAGGGCTGGTGGCTACACCTTC

V gene: TRBV27
J gene: TRBJ2-2
clone size: NA
CDR3 length: 14
D gene: NA
CDR3 protein: CASSLYGVHGELFF
CDR3 DNA: TGTGCCAGCAGTTTATATGGAGTTCACGGGGAGCTGTTTTTT

V gene: TRBV10-3
J gene: TRBJ2-1
clone size: NA
CDR3 length: 15
D gene: NA
CDR3 protein: CAISGRGGSYNEQFF
CDR3 DNA: TGTGCCATCAGTGGAAGGGGTGGCTCCTACAATGAGCAGTTCTTC

V gene: TRBV15
J gene: TRBJ1-5
clone size: many
CDR3 length: 16
D gene: TRBD1
CDR3 protein: CATSRQRQGLNQPQHF
CDR3 DNA: TGTGCCACCAGCAGACAAAGACAGGGCCTCAATCAGCCCCAGCATTTT

V gene: TRBV6-6
J gene: TRBJ1-2
clone size: NA
CDR3 length: 12
D gene: NA
CDR3 protein: CASTPVGKGYTF
CDR3 DNA: TGTGCCAGCACTCCAGTAGGGAAAGGCTACACCTTC

V gene: TRBV6-5
J gene: TRBJ2-7
clone size: few
CDR3 length: 15
D gene: TRBD1
CDR3 protein: CASSYALGQSYEQYF
CDR3 DNA: TGTGCCAGCAGTTACGCGCTGGGACAGTCTTACGAGCAGTACTTC

V gene: TRBV5-1
J gene: TRBJ2-3
clone size: NA
CDR3 length: 16
D gene: NA
CDR3 protein: CASSLAPGERTDTQYF
CDR3 DNA: TGCGCCAGCAGCTTGGCCCCGGGGGAGAGAACAGATACGCAGTATTTT

V gene: TRBV27
J gene: TRBJ2-4
clone size: few
CDR3 length: 15
D gene: NA
CDR3 protein: CASSTRPGDGNIQYF
CDR3 DNA: TGTGCCAGCAGTACCCGTCCAGGGGACGGAAACATTCAGTACTTC

V gene: TRBV12-3/TRBV12-4
J gene: TRBJ1-4
clone size: few
CDR3 length: 12
D gene: NA
CDR3 protein: CASSFGNEKLFF
CDR3 DNA: TGTGCCAGCAGTTTTGGGAATGAAAAACTGTTTTTT

V gene: TRBV20-1
J gene: TRBJ2-2
clone size: few
CDR3 length: 13
D gene: NA
CDR3 protein: CSAWTTNTGELFF
CDR3 DNA: TGCAGTGCTTGGACCACGAACACCGGGGAGCTGTTTTTT

V gene: TRBV7-2
J gene: TRBJ2-3
clone size: NA
CDR3 length: 14
D gene: NA
CDR3 protein: CASSLALRTDTQYF
CDR3 DNA: TGTGCCAGCAGCTTAGCCCTTCGAACAGATACGCAGTATTTT

V gene: TRBV4-3
J gene: TRBJ1-2
clone size: many
CDR3 length: 14
D gene: TRBD1
CDR3 protein: CASSRQGTNYGYTF
CDR3 DNA: TGCGCCAGCAGCCGACAGGGGACTAACTATGGCTACACCTTC

V gene: TRBV18
J gene: TRBJ2-2
clone size: few
CDR3 length: 16
D gene: NA
CDR3 protein: CASSPPLGTNTGELFF
CDR3 DNA: TGTGCCAGCTCACCACCGTTGGGGACGAACACCGGGGAGCTGTTTTTT

V gene: TRBV12-3/TRBV12-4
J gene: TRBJ1-4
clone size: few
CDR3 length: 15
D gene: NA
CDR3 protein: CASTLFLGGNEKLFF
CDR3 DNA: TGTGCCAGCACCCTTTTTCTGGGGGGAAATGAAAAACTGTTTTTT

V gene: TRBV4-3
J gene: TRBJ2-1
clone size: NA
CDR3 length: 16
D gene: TRBD2
CDR3 protein: CASSQGSGLASYEQFF
CDR3 DNA: TGCGCCAGCAGCCAAGGATCCGGACTAGCGTCTTATGAGCAGTTCTTC

V gene: TRBV4-1
J gene: TRBJ1-2
clone size: NA
CDR3 length: 16
D gene: TRBD1
CDR3 protein: CASSQDQTGAVYGYTF
CDR3 DNA: TGCGCCAGCAGCCAAGATCAGACAGGGGCGGTCTATGGCTACACCTTC

V gene: TRBV10-3
J gene: TRBJ2-5
clone size: few
CDR3 length: 14
D gene: NA
CDR3 protein: CAISESGRQETQYF
CDR3 DNA: TGTGCCATCAGTGAGTCGGGGAGACAAGAGACCCAGTACTTC

V gene: TRBV11-3
J gene: TRBJ2-3
clone size: NA
CDR3 length: 14
D gene: NA
CDR3 protein: CASTADHGADTQYF
CDR3 DNA: TGTGCCAGCACGGCCGATCATGGGGCAGATACGCAGTATTTT

V gene: TRBV28
J gene: TRBJ1-5
clone size: few
CDR3 length: 17
D gene: TRBD1
CDR3 protein: CASRPTPIKTGLGPQHF
CDR3 DNA: TGTGCCAGCAGACCAACCCCCATTAAGACAGGGCTAGGGCCCCAGCATTTT

V gene: TRBV20-1
J gene: TRBJ2-7
clone size: many
CDR3 length: 15
D gene: TRBD1
CDR3 protein: CSAKGTGQGSYEQYF
CDR3 DNA: TGCAGTGCTAAAGGAACGGGACAGGGGTCCTACGAGCAGTACTTC

V gene: TRBV27
J gene: TRBJ1-1
clone size: NA
CDR3 length: 16
D gene: NA
CDR3 protein: CASSSQLWTGNTEAFF
CDR3 DNA: TGTGCCAGCAGTTCTCAACTCTGGACGGGGAACACTGAAGCTTTCTTT

V gene: TRBV6-2/TRBV6-3
J gene: TRBJ2-1
clone size: NA
CDR3 length: 18
D gene: NA
CDR3 protein: CASSAPRPGGLRHNEQFF
CDR3 DNA: TGTGCCAGCAGCGCCCCCCGCCCGGGGGGCTTAAGACACAATGAGCAGTTCTTC

V gene: TRBV28
J gene: TRBJ1-6
clone size: NA
CDR3 length: 12
D gene: NA
CDR3 protein: CASSLILGPLHF
CDR3 DNA: TGTGCCAGCAGTTTAATCCTAGGACCCCTCCACTTT

V gene: TRBV19
J gene: TRBJ1-5
clone size: few
CDR3 length: 13
D gene: NA
CDR3 protein: CASSKLPNQPQHF
CDR3 DNA: TGTGCCAGTAGTAAACTCCCCAATCAGCCCCAGCATTTT

V gene: TRBV5-1
J gene: TRBJ2-3
clone size: many
CDR3 length: 14
D gene: TRBD1
CDR3 protein: CASSSGQGPDTQYF
CDR3 DNA: TGCGCCAGCAGCTCGGGACAGGGCCCAGATACGCAGTATTTT

V gene: TRBV3-1
J gene: TRBJ2-5
clone size: NA
CDR3 length: 16
D gene: NA
CDR3 protein: CASSQEPGLRKETQYF
CDR3 DNA: TGTGCCAGCAGCCAAGAACCGGGCCTTCGCAAAGAGACCCAGTACTTC

V gene: TRBV6-5
J gene: TRBJ1-5
clone size: few
CDR3 length: 15
D gene: NA
CDR3 protein: CASSRDILSNQPQHF
CDR3 DNA: TGTGCCAGCAGTCGGGACATACTTAGCAATCAGCCCCAGCATTTT

V gene: TRBV20-1
J gene: TRBJ2-5
clone size: NA
CDR3 length: 11
D gene: NA
CDR3 protein: CSAPVQETQYF
CDR3 DNA: TGCAGTGCTCCGGTTCAAGAGACCCAGTACTTC

V gene: TRBV7-9
J gene: TRBJ1-1
clone size: few
CDR3 length: 13
D gene: NA
CDR3 protein: CASSAEGTTEAFF
CDR3 DNA: TGTGCCAGCAGTGCCGAAGGGACCACTGAAGCTTTCTTT

V gene: TRBV14
J gene: TRBJ2-1
clone size: few
CDR3 length: 16
D gene: TRBD2
CDR3 protein: CASSPLADPSYNEQFF
CDR3 DNA: TGTGCCAGCAGCCCCCTAGCGGATCCTTCCTACAATGAGCAGTTCTTC

V gene: TRBV6-1
J gene: TRBJ1-5
clone size: NA
CDR3 length: 12
D gene: NA
CDR3 protein: CASETGNQPQHF
CDR3 DNA: TGTGCCAGTGAAACGGGGAATCAGCCCCAGCATTTT

V gene: TRBV12-2
J gene: TRBJ2-5
clone size: few
CDR3 length: 12
D gene: NA
CDR3 protein: CASRLQGETQYF
CDR3 DNA: TGTGCAAGTCGCTTACAGGGAGAGACCCAGTACTTC

V gene: TRBV7-2
J gene: TRBJ2-1
clone size: many
CDR3 length: 14
D gene: TRBD2
CDR3 protein: CASLLWAGGNEQFF
CDR3 DNA: TGTGCCAGCCTACTCTGGGCGGGGGGCAATGAGCAGTTCTTC

V gene: TRBV6-1
J gene: TRBJ2-1
clone size: NA
CDR3 length: 14
D gene: NA
CDR3 protein: CASSALGVNNEQFF
CDR3 DNA: TGTGCCAGCAGTGCCTTAGGGGTTAACAATGAGCAGTTCTTC

V gene: TRBV2
J gene: TRBJ2-3
clone size: NA
CDR3 length: 14
D gene: TRBD2
CDR3 protein: CASSEEAGGNTQYF
CDR3 DNA: TGTGCCAGCAGTGAAGAGGCGGGGGGGAATACGCAGTATTTT

V gene: TRBV28
J gene: TRBJ2-1
clone size: few
CDR3 length: 18
D gene: NA
CDR3 protein: CASSSRPGHGGIYNEQFF
CDR3 DNA: TGTGCCAGCAGCTCCCGCCCGGGACATGGGGGGATCTACAATGAGCAGTTCTTC

V gene: TRBV7-2
J gene: TRBJ1-2
clone size: few
CDR3 length: 14
D gene: TRBD1
CDR3 protein: CASTLDRANYGYTF
CDR3 DNA: TGTGCCAGCACCCTCGACAGGGCAAACTATGGCTACACCTTC

V gene: TRBV4-3
J gene: TRBJ1-1
clone size: few
CDR3 length: 15
D gene: TRBD1
CDR3 protein: CASSLGGTNPAEAFF
CDR3 DNA: TGCGCCAGCAGCCTAGGGGGCACTAACCCTGCTGAAGCTTTCTTT

V gene: TRBV24-1
J gene: TRBJ2-1
clone size: few
CDR3 length: 16
D gene: NA
CDR3 protein: CATSDSFRGVRNEQFF
CDR3 DNA: TGTGCCACCAGTGATTCCTTCAGGGGGGTTCGCAATGAGCAGTTCTTC

V gene: TRBV27
J gene: TRBJ2-1
clone size: NA
CDR3 length: 17
D gene: TRBD2
CDR3 protein: CASSLPTSGGSYNEQFF
CDR3 DNA: TGTGCCAGCAGTCTTCCGACTAGCGGGGGCTCCTACAATGAGCAGTTCTTC

V gene: TRBV5-1
J gene: TRBJ2-3
clone size: few
CDR3 length: 14
D gene: NA
CDR3 protein: CASSLEASTNTQYF
CDR3 DNA: TGCGCCAGCAGCTTGGAGGCTAGTACAAATACGCAGTATTTT

V gene: TRBV14
J gene: TRBJ1-2
clone size: few
CDR3 length: 15
D gene: TRBD1
CDR3 protein: CASSLLDRGEYGYTF
CDR3 DNA: TGTGCCAGCAGCCTCCTTGACAGGGGAGAGTATGGCTACACCTTC

V gene: TRBV2
J gene: TRBJ1-2
clone size: few
CDR3 length: 15
D gene: NA
CDR3 protein: CASRATDYAGVGYTF
CDR3 DNA: TGTGCCAGCAGGGCTACGGACTACGCCGGAGTTGGCTACACCTTC

V gene: TRBV5-1
J gene: TRBJ1-2
clone size: NA
CDR3 length: 14
D gene: NA
CDR3 protein: CASSSEGASYGYTF
CDR3 DNA: TGCGCCAGCAGCTCCGAAGGCGCTAGCTATGGCTACACCTTC

V gene: TRBV19
J gene: TRBJ1-2
clone size: few
CDR3 length: 14
D gene: NA
CDR3 protein: CASSLQMQGHGYTF
CDR3 DNA: TGTGCCAGTAGTCTCCAAATGCAGGGACACGGCTACACCTTC

V gene: TRBV5-6
J gene: TRBJ2-2
clone size: many
CDR3 length: 15
D gene: NA
CDR3 protein: CASSLDGDYTGELFF
CDR3 DNA: TGTGCCAGCAGCTTGGACGGAGACTACACCGGGGAGCTGTTTTTT

V gene: TRBV6-1
J gene: TRBJ1-5
clone size: NA
CDR3 length: 15
D gene: NA
CDR3 protein: CASSSLNRGNQPQHF
CDR3 DNA: TGTGCCAGCAGTTCGCTTAATCGGGGCAATCAGCCCCAGCATTTT

V gene: TRBV4-3
J gene: TRBJ1-1
clone size: NA
CDR3 length: 16
D gene: NA
CDR3 protein: CASSQGGWRGNTEAFF
CDR3 DNA: TGCGCCAGCAGCCAAGGGGGGTGGAGGGGAAACACTGAAGCTTTCTTT

V gene: TRBV7-2
J gene: TRBJ1-3
clone size: many
CDR3 length: 16
D gene: NA
CDR3 protein: CASSFYLGNSGNTIYF
CDR3 DNA: TGTGCCAGCAGCTTTTACCTGGGAAACTCTGGAAACACCATATATTTT

V gene: TRBV7-9
J gene: TRBJ1-2
clone size: few
CDR3 length: 10
D gene: NA
CDR3 protein: CASSLGGYTF
CDR3 DNA: TGTGCCAGCAGCTTGGGTGGCTACACCTTC

V gene: TRBV12-3/TRBV12-4
J gene: TRBJ2-2
clone size: NA
CDR3 length: 15
D gene: TRBD2
CDR3 protein: CASTTSGGDTGELFF
CDR3 DNA: TGTGCAAGCACGACTAGCGGGGGGGACACCGGGGAGCTGTTTTTT

V gene: TRBV12-3/TRBV12-4
J gene: TRBJ2-4
clone size: many
CDR3 length: 14
D gene: NA
CDR3 protein: CASSEGPAKNIQYF
CDR3 DNA: TGTGCCTCCTCGGAGGGGCCCGCCAAAAACATTCAGTACTTC

V gene: TRBV7-2
J gene: TRBJ1-5
clone size: few
CDR3 length: 16
D gene: NA
CDR3 protein: CASSLLGSGVSQPQHF
CDR3 DNA: TGTGCCAGCAGCTTACTTGGGTCAGGGGTGAGTCAGCCCCAGCATTTT